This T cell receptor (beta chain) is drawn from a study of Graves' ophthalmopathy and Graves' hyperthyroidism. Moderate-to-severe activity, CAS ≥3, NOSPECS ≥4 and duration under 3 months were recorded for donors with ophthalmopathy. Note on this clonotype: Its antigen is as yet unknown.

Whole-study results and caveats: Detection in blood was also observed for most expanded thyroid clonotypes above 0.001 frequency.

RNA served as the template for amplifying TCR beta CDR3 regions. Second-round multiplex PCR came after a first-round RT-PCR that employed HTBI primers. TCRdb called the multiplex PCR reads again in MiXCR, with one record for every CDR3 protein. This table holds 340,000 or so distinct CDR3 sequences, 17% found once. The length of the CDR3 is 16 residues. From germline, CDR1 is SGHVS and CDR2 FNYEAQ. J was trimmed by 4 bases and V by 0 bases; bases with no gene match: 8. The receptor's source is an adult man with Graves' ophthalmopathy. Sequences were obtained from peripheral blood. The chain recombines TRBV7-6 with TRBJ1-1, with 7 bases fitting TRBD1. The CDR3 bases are TGTGCCAGCAGCTTAGCCGTAACAGGGGAGGCCACTGAAGCTTTCTTT. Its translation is CASSLAVTGEATEAFF.